This T cell receptor (beta chain) was observed in a study of early T cells in non-severe SARS-CoV-2 infection. The overall study: The chains were unpaired, and the sequenced material was bulk RNA from unsorted whole blood. Study-wide results and limits: Matching against VDJdb likely underestimated virus-specific expansions, favoring anti-spike CD8.

This clonotype was observed many times. What it binds is not known. Individual cDNA molecules carried attached unique molecular identifiers. One entry per CDR3 protein results from TCRdb running MiXCR on the 5' RACE reads. Of fewer than 80,000 distinct CDR3 sequences in the sample, around 10% were seen once. The germline CDR1 and CDR2 sequences are LNHNV and YYDKDF (reference sequence). The V gene lost 8 bases and the J gene lost 3 bases, with 11 bases spanning the gap. The CDR3 loop spans 12 amino acids. This specimen consisted of whole blood, obtained at baseline. This rearrangement joins TRBV15 to TRBJ2-7; D is uncertain. The receptor comes from an adult who was a healthcare worker with PCR-confirmed SARS-CoV-2 infection or an uninfected control (not recorded which). DNA for the CDR3: TGTGCCACCTCCCGGTCGTACTACGAGCAGTACTTC. Encoded protein: CATSRSYYEQYF.